This record covers a single T cell receptor beta chain. No antigen is known for it. These data are taken from a study of identical twins. Notes on the study in general: There was an excess of low generation probability in the out-of-frame alpha sequences that twins shared.

Germline V gene data show CDR1 as SGHKS and CDR2 as YYEKEE (reference sequence). The CDR3 is 18 amino acids. Trimming shortened V by 2 bases and J by 6 bases, and 27 bases separated the two germline ends. With template switching, a universal primer site was added, and the cDNA carried unique molecular identifiers. A single record per CDR3 protein comes from TCRdb applying MiXCR to the 5' RACE reads. This table has about 520,000 distinct CDR3 sequences, 22% appearing once. This same sample was also taken into another study, of T cells expressing NK-cell markers. That work states: Cells sorted as CD3+CD56+NKG2C+, CD3+CD56+NKG2C- and CD3+CD56-NKG2C+ T cells supplied the TCR beta repertoires. A few of the donors also had these clonotypes leading their CD3+CD56-NKG2C+ fraction.

Sample: CD4+ T cells sorted from blood. V and J are TRBV5-5 and TRBJ2-7; no definite D call. This TCR was sampled from a woman under 30 in good health. The DNA of the CDR3 is TGTGCCAGCAGCTTAAGGTCACTCCGCGAGCTGGCACTCGTCGAGCAGTACTTC. Protein: CASSLRSLRELALVEQYF. The full variable domain, in which reference TRBV5-5 and TRBJ2-7 provide the parts outside the CDR3, is DAGVTQSPTHLIKTRGQQVTLRCSPISGHKSVSWYQQVLGQGPQFIFQYYEKEERGRGNFPDRFSARQFPNYSSELNVNALLLGDSALYLCASSLRSLRELALVEQYFGPGTRLTVT.